The 16 T cell receptor beta chains in this list originate from one sample, sequenced in a study of identical twins. TCRdb re-called the 5' RACE reads with MiXCR, one entry per CDR3 protein. The sample contains 450,000 or so distinct CDR3 sequences, approximately 24% of which appear only once. This sample was shared with a second study, whose subject was T cells expressing NK-cell markers.

Specimen: CD4+ T cells sorted from blood. The source of these receptors is a woman younger than 35 in good health.

This clonotype was seen more than once but under ten times. The V and J genes are TRBV14 and TRBJ2-7; no clear D gene. CDR1 SGHDN and CDR2 FVKESK come from the germline V gene. V lost 4 bases and J 7 bases, leaving 17 bases between the germline ends. The CDR3 loop spans 14 amino acids. CDR3 DNA sequence: TGTGCCAGCAGCCGAAGACACGGGTTCAGGGAGCAGTACTTC. This codes for CASSRRHGFREQYF.

The gene calls are TRBV6-1 and TRBJ2-7; TRBD2 agrees at 7 bases. In germline, CDR1 is MNHNS, CDR2 SASEGT. V was clipped by 7 bases and J by 7 bases; unmatched bases: 10. The CDR3 has 13 residues. The CDR3 nucleotides are TGTGCCAGCACCCAGACGGGGGGAAGGGAGCAGTACTTC. Residues: CASTQTGGREQYF.

This rearrangement joins TRBV6-1 to TRBJ2-7; 7 bases fit TRBD2. The CDR3 is 15 amino acids. Trimming at V came to 8 bases and at J to 1 base, leaving 11 bases not matched to a gene. CDR1 MNHNS and CDR2 SASEGT come from the germline V gene. The chain's CDR3 is CASGREAGVSYEQYF. CDR3 coding DNA: TGTGCCAGCGGTCGCGAGGCGGGAGTTTCCTACGAGCAGTACTTC.

The rearrangement links TRBV6-1 to TRBJ2-1; no firm D call. CDR3 length equals 11 residues. The germline gives CDR1 MNHNS, CDR2 SASEGT. V lost 2 bases, J lost 9 bases, and 5 bases lay in between. The chain's CDR3 is CASSEWGEQFF. In nucleotides, the CDR3 is TGTGCCAGCAGTGAATGGGGTGAGCAGTTCTTC.

This CDR3 is CASRDAGAMNTEAFF. The CDR3 DNA sequence: TGCGCCAGCAGGGATGCAGGGGCCATGAACACTGAAGCTTTCTTT. V gene TRBV5-1 combines with J gene TRBJ1-1; a weak D match, TRBD1 (6 bases). V lost 5 bases to trimming and J lost 0 bases, with 14 bases between them. The CDR3 sequence is 15 residues long. CDR1 and CDR2 (germline): SGHRS, YFSETQ.

V and J are TRBV5-4 and TRBJ2-3; TRBD2 aligns across 7 bases. J lost 7 bases, V lost 4 bases, and 12 bases had no gene match. The CDR3 is 15 residues long. Germline V gene data show CDR1 as SGHNT and CDR2 as YYREEE (reference sequence). The CDR3 here is CASSRFGLVRNTQYF. The DNA of the CDR3 is TGTGCCAGCAGCCGATTCGGACTAGTACGGAATACGCAGTATTTT.

This rearrangement joins TRBV18 to TRBJ2-1, with a weak D call TRBD2 (5 bases). Germline V gives CDR1 KGHSH, CDR2 LQKENI. Deletions cut 3 bases from V and 5 bases from J, with 11 bases between. The CDR3 has 14 residues. CDR3 DNA sequence: TGTGCCAGCTCACCTACGGACTCGGACAATGAGCAGTTCTTC. Its translation is CASSPTDSDNEQFF.

The gene calls are TRBV6-5 and TRBJ2-7; tentatively, D is TRBD2 (6 bases). Germline assignment: CDR1 MNHEY and CDR2 SVGAGI. The CDR3 is 16 amino acids. V was trimmed by 0 bases and J by 5 bases, leaving 17 bases between them. The CDR3 DNA reads TGTGCCAGCAGTTACTCGGCGGAGGGTAAGGGCCACGAGCAGTACTTC. Translation gives CASSYSAEGKGHEQYF.

This clonotype showed up just a few times. This chain uses TRBV6-1 with TRBJ1-5; TRBD1 matches 7 bases. This CDR3 comprises 15 residues. The trim removed 6 bases at V and 4 bases at J, leaving 9 bases unmatched. Germline CDR1 is MNHNS and CDR2 is SASEGT. CDR3 in DNA: TGTGCCAGCAGCCAACGAGACAGGGAAAATCAGCCCCAGCATTTT. Translating it yields CASSQRDRENQPQHF.

The J gene is TRBJ1-3, the V gene TRBV7-9; D ambiguous. CDR3 length: 10 residues. Trimming removed 8 bases from V and 4 bases from J, with 3 bases in between. Germline loops: CDR1 SEHNR, CDR2 FQNEAQ (reference sequence). The CDR3 DNA follows: TGTGCCAGCGAGGGAAACACCATATATTTT. Translated: CASEGNTIYF.

The rearrangement links TRBV6-2 or TRBV6-3 to TRBJ2-1; TRBD2 agrees at 8 bases. CDR1 is MNHEY and CDR2 is SVGEGT in the germline V gene. J was trimmed by 2 bases and V by 6 bases; bases with no gene match: 12. The CDR3 is 17 amino acids. The CDR3 coding sequence is TGTGCCAGCAGGTTGATAGCGGGGAGCTTCCCCTACAATGAGCAGTTCTTC. Its translation is CASRLIAGSFPYNEQFF.

This clonotype turned up a few times. The CDR3 DNA is TGTGCCAGCAGCGGACTAGCCACCGAGCAGTACTTC. As protein: CASSGLATEQYF. The chain joins TRBV9 to TRBJ2-7; 7 positions agree with TRBD2. This CDR3 contains 12 residues. The J segment lost 6 bases and the V segment lost 3 bases, leaving 3 bases of the junction unmatched. The germline V gene has CDR1 SGDLS and CDR2 YYNGEE.

CDR3 residues: CASSRLQGQPQHF. The CDR3, as DNA: TGTGCCAGCAGCCGACTCCAGGGTCAGCCCCAGCATTTT. The rearrangement links TRBV3-1 to TRBJ1-5, with a tentative D call TRBD1 (5 bases). Germline V CDR1 and CDR2: LGHDT, YNNKEL (reference sequence). The CDR3 runs 13 residues. The germline V and J ends were trimmed by 4 bases and 6 bases, with 10 bases remaining between them.

This clonotype turned up a few times. The J gene is TRBJ1-3, the V gene TRBV7-9; D is perhaps TRBD1 (5 bases). The germline gives CDR1 SEHNR, CDR2 FQNEAQ (reference sequence). V was cut by 5 bases and J by 0 bases, with 8 bases left in between. The CDR3 is 14 residues long. The CDR3 is CASSAQVSGNTIYF. The DNA of the CDR3 is TGTGCCAGCAGCGCACAGGTCTCTGGAAACACCATATATTTT.

V usage is TRBV5-1 and J usage is TRBJ2-3, with D unresolved. Trimming shortened V by 7 bases and J by 4 bases, and 13 bases separated the two germline ends. Looked up from germline, CDR1 is SGHRS and CDR2 is YFSETQ. The CDR3 sequence is 13 residues long. Written as DNA, the CDR3 is TGCGCCAGCGCCGCCCCTTGGGCAGATACGCAGTATTTT. Protein product: CASAAPWADTQYF.

V and J are TRBV19 and TRBJ2-1; 14 bases match TRBD2. The germline gives CDR1 LNHDA, CDR2 SQIVND (reference sequence). The CDR3 loop spans 15 amino acids. V shed 3 bases, J shed 8 bases, and the junction held 3 bases outside the gene matches. The DNA of the CDR3 is TGTGCCAGTAGTATGGGACTAGCGGGAGTCGATGAGCAGTTCTTC. Translating gives CASSMGLAGVDEQFF. Full variable domain (remainder filled in from reference TRBV19 and TRBJ2-1): DGGITQSPKYLFRKEGQNVTLSCEQNLNHDAMYWYRQDPGQGLRLIYYSQIVNDFQKGDIAEGYSVSREKKESFPLTVTSAQKNPTAFYLCASSMGLAGVDEQFFGPGTRLTVL.